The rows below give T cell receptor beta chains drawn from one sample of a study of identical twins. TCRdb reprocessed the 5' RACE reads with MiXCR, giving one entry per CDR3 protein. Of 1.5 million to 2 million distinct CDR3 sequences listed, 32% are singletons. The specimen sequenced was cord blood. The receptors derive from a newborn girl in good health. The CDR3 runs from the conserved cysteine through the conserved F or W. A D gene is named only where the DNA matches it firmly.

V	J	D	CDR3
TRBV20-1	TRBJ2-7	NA	CSAPGQSSYEQYF
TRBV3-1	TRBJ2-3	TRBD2	CASSQDFFTGGQDTQYF
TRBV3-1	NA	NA	CASSEMGWGGFPDEQYF
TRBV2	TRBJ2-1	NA	CASSPDVGGPYNEQFF
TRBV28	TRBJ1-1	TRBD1	CASTDRGTEAFF
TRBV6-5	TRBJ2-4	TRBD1	CASSYFSDRGPYNEQYF
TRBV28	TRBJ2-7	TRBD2	CASSLSTILAGPSYEQYF
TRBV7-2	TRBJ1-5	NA	CASSLGRGFQPQHF
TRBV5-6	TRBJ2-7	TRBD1	CASSAGQGTCEQYF
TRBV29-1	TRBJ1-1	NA	CSVVTRKNTEAFF
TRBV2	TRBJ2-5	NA	CASSEPFQETQYF
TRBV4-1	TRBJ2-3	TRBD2	CASSHPPGGITDTQYF
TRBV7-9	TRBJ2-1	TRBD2	CATHKAGGINEQFF
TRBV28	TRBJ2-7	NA	CASALLRDDEQYF
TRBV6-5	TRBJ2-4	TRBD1	CASGQGVIQYF
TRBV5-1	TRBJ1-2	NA	CASSLLTGIGNYGYTF
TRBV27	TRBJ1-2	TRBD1	CASRRDSLDGYTF
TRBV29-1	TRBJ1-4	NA	CSVQSTGNEKLFF
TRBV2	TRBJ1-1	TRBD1	CASSDWGTGSLLWNTEAFF
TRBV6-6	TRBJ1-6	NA	CAGSYGQGNNSPLHF
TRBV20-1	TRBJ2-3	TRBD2	CSGAGLAGGTDTQYF
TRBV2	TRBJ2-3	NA	CARGITTDTQYF
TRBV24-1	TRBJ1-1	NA	CACKGNTEAFF
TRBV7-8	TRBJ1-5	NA	CASSVGRADQPQHF
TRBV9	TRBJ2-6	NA	CASNSGTNVLTF
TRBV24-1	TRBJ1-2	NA	CATSDSRQAGDYGYTF
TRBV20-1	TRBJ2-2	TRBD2	CSALAGGNTGELFF
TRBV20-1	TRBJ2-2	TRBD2	CSASPTRGANTGELFF
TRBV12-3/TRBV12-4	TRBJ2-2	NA	CASSFWAMGNTGELFF
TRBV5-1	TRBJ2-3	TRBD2	CASTIRASGIFTDTQYF
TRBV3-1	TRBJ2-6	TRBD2	CASSLRRTSPPNVLTF
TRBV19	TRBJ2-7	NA	CASSMTRREQYF
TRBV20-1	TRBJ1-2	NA	CSARVVAYGYTF
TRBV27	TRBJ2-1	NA	CASSLLQLAYNEQFF
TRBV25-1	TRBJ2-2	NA	CASSDSTGELFF
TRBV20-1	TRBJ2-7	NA	CSARLGYEQYF
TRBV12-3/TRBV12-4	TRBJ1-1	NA	CASSLLARTHGEAFF
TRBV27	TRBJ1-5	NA	CASRTVGAQPQHF
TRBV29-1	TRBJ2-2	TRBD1	CSVRTGGNTGELFF
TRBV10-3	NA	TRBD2	CAISESRGLAGGETQYF
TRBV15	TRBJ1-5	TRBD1	CATSTGQGAYQPQHF
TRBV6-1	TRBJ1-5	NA	CASSVRFQPQHF
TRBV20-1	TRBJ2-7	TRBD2	CSAGPAGAYNEQYF
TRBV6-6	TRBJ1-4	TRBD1	CASSDRQGASEKLFF
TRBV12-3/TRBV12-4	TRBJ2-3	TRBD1	CASSLSLGQASFTDTQYF
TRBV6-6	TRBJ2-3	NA	CASSYGPATDTQYF
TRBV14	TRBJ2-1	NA	CASSQVGTGEQFF
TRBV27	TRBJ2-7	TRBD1	CASRVGQGGNEQYF
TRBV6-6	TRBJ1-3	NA	CASRALQGSGNTIYF
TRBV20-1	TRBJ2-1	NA	CSAQTGRVTYEQFF
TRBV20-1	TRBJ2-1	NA	CSARDSGTPYNEQFF
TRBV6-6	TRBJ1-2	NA	CASSYSASTNYGYTF